This T cell receptor beta chain came from a study of T cells after yellow fever vaccination. In the study overall: SMART-Seq v4 Ultra Low Input prepared libraries from low-cell fractions.

Deletions cut 0 bases from V and 1 base from J, with 13 bases between. This CDR3 is built from 16 residues. CDR1 and CDR2 (germline): SGHRS, YFSETQ. Template switching by 5'RACE produced TCR cDNA, adding a universal primer site and UMIs. From the 5' RACE reads, TCRdb called clonotypes with MiXCR, one entry per CDR3 protein. The sample yields around 250,000 distinct CDR3 sequences, less than 9% seen once. The rearrangement joins TRBV5-1 to TRBJ1-1; the D gene is possibly TRBD1 (5 bases). The TCR comes from a man aged 25 to 40 who received the YFV17D yellow fever vaccine. The source was CD4+ T cells sorted from PBMCs, collected 15 days after the yellow fever booster vaccination. CDR3 sequence: CASSLGHSTGNTEAFF. CDR3 DNA sequence: TGCGCCAGCAGCTTGGGGCATAGCACAGGGAACACTGAAGCTTTCTTT.